This is a list of T cell receptor beta chains from one sample in a study of cytomegalovirus exposure and HLA in healthy donors. The assay was immunoSEQ multiplex PCR, and TCRdb's table has in-frame clones only and misses some. The sample has 130,000 to 150,000 clones, roughly 87% seen once. Sequencing was carried out using PBMCs. These receptors were taken from a man between 18 and 35 years old in good health and CMV-seropositive. Each CDR3 is given with its conserved first and last residue. The order of the fields is clone size, J gene, D gene, V gene, CDR3 protein, CDR3 DNA. A D gene is named only where the DNA matches it firmly. The listing skips clone size in some rows; elsewhere it reads once, few, many or a size class.

size: -
J: TRBJ1-6
D: -
V: TRBV6-1
CDR3: CATSTGSGSPLHF
DNA: TGTGCCACGTCAACAGGGTCTGGATCACCCCTCCACTTT

size: once
J: TRBJ2-1
D: TRBD2
V: TRBV5-5
CDR3: CASSYSGEQFF
DNA: TGTGCCAGCAGCTATAGCGGGGAGCAGTTCTTC

size: -
J: TRBJ1-3
D: -
V: TRBV6-1
CDR3: CASSEPSYQASSGNTIYF
DNA: TGTGCCAGCAGTGAACCCTCATACCAGGCCTCCTCTGGAAACACCATATATTTT

size: -
J: TRBJ2-1
D: TRBD2
V: TRBV23-1
CDR3: CASSRGSKSYNEQFF
DNA: TGCGCCAGCAGTCGCGGGAGTAAATCCTACAATGAGCAGTTCTTC

size: -
J: TRBJ2-7
D: TRBD2
V: TRBV7-8
CDR3: CASSSSGTSGRPYEQYF
DNA: TGTGCCAGCAGCTCTTCCGGGACTAGCGGGAGGCCCTACGAGCAGTACTTC

size: -
J: TRBJ1-3
D: TRBD1
V: TRBV12-5
CDR3: CASGLGQGVGNTIYF
DNA: TGTGCTAGTGGTTTGGGACAGGGGGTGGGAAACACCATATATTTT

size: -
J: TRBJ2-7
D: -
V: TRBV18
CDR3: CASSGNYEQYF
DNA: TGTGCCAGCTCAGGCAACTACGAGCAGTACTTC

size: -
J: TRBJ2-1
D: TRBD2
V: TRBV12-5
CDR3: CASAPSGGAGNEQFF
DNA: TGTGCTAGTGCTCCCAGCGGGGGGGCAGGCAATGAGCAGTTCTTC

size: -
J: TRBJ1-2
D: -
V: TRBV6-1
CDR3: CASVDGGVNYGYTF
DNA: TGTGCCAGCGTGGATGGTGGAGTGAACTATGGCTACACCTTC

size: -
J: TRBJ2-5
D: TRBD2
V: TRBV5-1
CDR3: CASRSTTGGMETQYF
DNA: TGCGCCAGCAGGAGTACAACGGGAGGAATGGAGACCCAGTACTTC

size: once
J: TRBJ2-3
D: -
V: TRBV6-6
CDR3: CASSSGGADTQYF
DNA: TGTGCCAGCAGTTCTGGAGGGGCAGATACGCAGTATTTT

size: -
J: TRBJ2-5
D: -
V: TRBV5-6
CDR3: CASRSTRIETQYF
DNA: TGTGCCAGCAGGTCGACTAGGATAGAGACCCAGTACTTC

size: -
J: TRBJ2-1
D: TRBD2
V: TRBV9
CDR3: CASSIQRGVSNEQFF
DNA: TGTGCCAGCAGCATCCAGCGGGGGGTATCGAATGAGCAGTTCTTC

size: few
J: TRBJ1-2
D: -
V: TRBV6-5
CDR3: CASSYVGDGYTF
DNA: TGTGCCAGCAGTTACGTAGGAGATGGCTACACCTTC

size: -
J: TRBJ2-7
D: TRBD1
V: TRBV28
CDR3: CASSAYGTGDLYEQYF
DNA: TGTGCCAGCAGTGCGTACGGGACAGGGGATCTCTACGAGCAGTACTTC

size: -
J: TRBJ2-2
D: TRBD2
V: TRBV14
CDR3: CASSPRDYGSGELFF
DNA: TGTGCCAGCAGCCCCCGGGACTATGGATCCGGGGAGCTGTTTTTT

size: -
J: TRBJ2-1
D: TRBD1
V: TRBV5-4
CDR3: CASSSAGRGYNEQFF
DNA: TGTGCCAGCAGCTCTGCGGGCAGGGGGTACAATGAGCAGTTCTTC

size: -
J: TRBJ1-6
D: -
V: TRBV9
CDR3: CASSTGGSYNSPLHF
DNA: TGTGCCAGCAGCACGGGGGGGTCCTATAATTCACCCCTCCACTTT

size: -
J: TRBJ1-1
D: TRBD1
V: TRBV7-9
CDR3: CASRYGQGLHTEAFF
DNA: TGTGCCAGCAGATACGGACAGGGACTTCACACTGAAGCTTTCTTT

size: few
J: TRBJ1-5
D: -
V: TRBV7-8
CDR3: CASSLGDRDQPQHF
DNA: TGTGCCAGCAGCCTGGGAGATCGGGATCAGCCCCAGCATTTT

size: once
J: TRBJ2-3
D: TRBD2
V: TRBV5-1
CDR3: CASTTGLAGPDTQYF
DNA: TGCGCCAGCACCACCGGACTAGCGGGTCCAGATACGCAGTATTTT

size: -
J: TRBJ2-7
D: -
V: TRBV2
CDR3: CALGEVPYEQYF
DNA: TGTGCCTTAGGAGAGGTGCCCTACGAGCAGTACTTC

size: -
J: TRBJ1-5
D: -
V: TRBV27
CDR3: CASSSWTHSNQPQHF
DNA: TGTGCCAGCAGTTCTTGGACTCATAGCAATCAGCCCCAGCATTTT

size: -
J: TRBJ1-1
D: -
V: TRBV5-6
CDR3: CASSPTFLNTEAFF
DNA: TGTGCCAGCAGCCCGACTTTCCTGAACACTGAAGCTTTCTTT

size: -
J: TRBJ2-6
D: -
V: TRBV29-1
CDR3: CSVYTGQFTSGANVLTF
DNA: TGCAGCGTTTATACCGGACAATTTACCTCTGGGGCCAACGTCCTGACTTTC

size: -
J: TRBJ2-7
D: -
V: TRBV19
CDR3: CASSIGDSAYEQYF
DNA: TGTGCCAGTAGTATAGGTGACAGTGCCTACGAGCAGTACTTC